This entry lists 2 T cell receptor beta chains sequenced from one sample in a study of blood T cell repertoires in COVID-19. The repertoire was sequenced with immunoSEQ multiplex PCR; TCRdb's copy has only in-frame clones and lacks some. The sample includes around 15,000 clones, around 90% of them seen just once. The material sequenced was peripheral blood. Receptors were obtained from a human donor in a cohort sampled during active COVID-19.

The chain employs TRBV19 and TRBJ1-1, with a tentative D call TRBD1 (5 bases). V lost 4 bases and J lost 1, with 16 bases in between. CDR1 and CDR2 (germline): LNHDA, SQIVND (reference sequence). CDR3 length: 16 residues. The CDR3 protein is CASSNPSSDRNTEAFF. CDR3 coding DNA: TGTGCCAGTAGTAATCCATCATCCGACAGGAACACTGAAGCTTTCTTT.

The CDR3 DNA reads TGTGCCAGCAGTTACTCAAGGAGCCTCGGGGCTTTCTTT. This translates into CASSYSRSLGAFF. The chain joins TRBV6-2 or TRBV6-3 to TRBJ1-1; D remains ambiguous. Germline CDR1 and CDR2: MNHEY and SVGEGT. The CDR3 is 13 residues long. Trimming stripped 0 bases from V and 11 bases from J, with 13 bases between.